This TCR beta chain emerged from a study of identical twins. The table lists this clonotype with many counts. Its antigen is still unknown. The length of the CDR3 is 14 residues. V lost 7 bases and J lost 10; bases outside the gene matches: 11. The germline V gene has CDR1 KGHDR and CDR2 SFDVKD. Each CDR3 protein gets one entry after TCRdb re-called the 5' RACE reads with MiXCR. Counted here are over 550,000 distinct CDR3 sequences, under 8.5% occurring once; the ten biggest clones make up less than 2%. Findings and caveats of the study: Invariant cells of the MAIT and iNKT types might have partly distorted the zero-insertion analyses. It was cross-sectional statistical analysis, not following the same donors, that the conclusions relied on.

The same sample was also studied in work on yellow fever vaccine responses in identical twins. That study adds: The authors reported partly convergent, partly personalized vaccine responses in identical twins.

This receptor was obtained from a woman in her late teens or twenties in good health. The sample was PBMCs. The gene calls are TRBV24-1 and TRBJ2-1, with 8 bases fitting TRBD2. CDR3 region: CATRASGQSGEQFF. The CDR3 nucleotides are TGTGCCACCAGGGCTAGCGGGCAGAGTGGCGAGCAGTTCTTC.